The clone carrying this TCR beta chain was seen a few times. Its antigen is unknown. The junction does not match germline at one end; this may be a read error. The CDR3 contains 13 residues. Germline assignment: CDR1 MNHNS and CDR2 SASEGT. This entry is derived from a study of cytomegalovirus exposure and HLA in healthy donors. Primers: 60 Vbeta forward and 13 Jbeta reverse. The protocol was immunoSEQ multiplex PCR, while the TCRdb copy is restricted to in-frame clones and leaves out a portion. The profile shows about 86,000 clones, 70% to 80% of them singletons. Study-wide results and caveats: The authors listed around 150 TCR beta chains as cytomegalovirus-associated.

Healthy bone marrow donors made up the cohort. The V and J genes are TRBV6-1 and TRBJ2-7; 7 nucleotides align to TRBD2. This sequence was found in a woman aged 35 to 49 in good health and CMV-seropositive. The sequencing sample was made of PBMCs. Here the CDR3 reads CASSEPLAVKQCF. Here the CDR3 DNA reads TGTGCCAGCAGTGAACCGCTAGCGGTGAAGCAGTGCTTC.